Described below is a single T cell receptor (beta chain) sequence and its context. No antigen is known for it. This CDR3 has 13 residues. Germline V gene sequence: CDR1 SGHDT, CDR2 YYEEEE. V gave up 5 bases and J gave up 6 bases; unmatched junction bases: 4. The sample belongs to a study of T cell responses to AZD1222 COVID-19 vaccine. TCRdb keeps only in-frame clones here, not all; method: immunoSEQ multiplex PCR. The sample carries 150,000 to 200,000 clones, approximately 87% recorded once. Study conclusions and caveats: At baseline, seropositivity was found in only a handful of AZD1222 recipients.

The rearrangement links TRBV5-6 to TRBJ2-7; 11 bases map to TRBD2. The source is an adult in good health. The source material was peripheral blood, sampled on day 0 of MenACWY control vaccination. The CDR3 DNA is TGTGCCAGCAGAGTAGCGGGAGGGGGCGAGCAGTACTTC. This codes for CASRVAGGGEQYF.